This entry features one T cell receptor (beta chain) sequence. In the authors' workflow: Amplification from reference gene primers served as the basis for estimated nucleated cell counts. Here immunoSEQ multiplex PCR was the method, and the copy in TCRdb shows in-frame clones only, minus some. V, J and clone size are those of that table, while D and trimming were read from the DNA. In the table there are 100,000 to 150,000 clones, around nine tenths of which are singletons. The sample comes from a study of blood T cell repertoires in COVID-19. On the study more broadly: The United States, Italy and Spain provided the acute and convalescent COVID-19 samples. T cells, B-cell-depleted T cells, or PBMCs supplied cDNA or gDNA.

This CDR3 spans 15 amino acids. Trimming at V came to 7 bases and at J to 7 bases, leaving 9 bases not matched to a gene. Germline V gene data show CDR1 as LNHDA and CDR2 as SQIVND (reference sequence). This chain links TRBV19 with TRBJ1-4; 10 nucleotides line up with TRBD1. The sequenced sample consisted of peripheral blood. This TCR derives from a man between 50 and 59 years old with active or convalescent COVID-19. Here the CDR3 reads CASTRDRGRTEKLFF. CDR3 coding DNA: TGTGCCAGTACCCGAGACAGGGGGCGCACTGAAAAACTGTTTTTT.